This T cell receptor beta chain derives from a study of T cell responses to AZD1222 COVID-19 vaccine. V was cut by 5 bases and J by 3 bases, with 20 bases left in between. There are 16 residues in the CDR3. Germline values: CDR1 LNHDA, CDR2 SQIVND (reference sequence). Sequencing used immunoSEQ multiplex PCR; TCRdb keeps in-frame clones, though not all of them. Of approximately 110,000 clones listed, approximately 92% are singletons. V usage is TRBV19 and J usage is TRBJ2-7; D is uncertain. The sample was peripheral blood, taken on day 0 of AZD1222 vaccination. The TCR comes from an adult in good health. The CDR3 protein is CASSQGHLRRDYEQYF. CDR3 nucleotide sequence: TGTGCCAGTAGTCAAGGCCACCTCCGTAGGGACTACGAGCAGTACTTC.